This TCR beta chain stems from a study of post-analysis software for immune sequencing data. Findings and limits, study-wide: Compared against controls, patients with multiple sclerosis displayed significantly lower normalized Chao1 diversity. F measure clustering grouped samples strongly by preparation batch. TRBV segments more frequent in patients than in controls numbered five and included TRBV5-6, TRBV5-1 and TRBV20-1.

Prepared libraries of TCR beta cDNA carried unique molecular identifiers. Each batch of roughly 0.9 to 10 million T cells produced 500,000 to 600,000 cDNA molecules. TCRdb re-called the PCR reads with MiXCR, one entry per CDR3 protein. The table shows fewer than 850,000 distinct CDR3 sequences, with 25% to 30% occurring only once. Only a few counts were recorded for this clonotype. Its specificity is unknown. The germline CDR1 and CDR2 sequences are DFQATT and SNEGSKA (reference sequence). V was cut by 2 bases and J by 5 bases, with 13 bases left in between. This CDR3 has 15 residues. The chain uses TRBV20-1 and TRBJ1-6, with D tentatively TRBD1 (5 bases). This receptor was obtained from a girl aged 10-17 years with multiple sclerosis. Sequenced: blood. The CDR3 is CSARRVLRDNSPLHF. The CDR3 nucleotides are TGCAGTGCTAGACGGGTCCTCAGGGATAATTCACCCCTCCACTTT.